What follows are 12 T cell receptor beta chains derived from one specimen sequenced in a study of regulatory T cells in long-lasting Graves disease. Arm-PCR of CDR3 regions and iRepertoire HTBI primers were used to build TCR beta libraries. TCRdb recomputed calls from the multiplex PCR reads with MiXCR, one row per CDR3 protein. The sample lists 350,000 to 450,000 distinct CDR3 sequences; 15% were seen once. The time point was: newly diagnosed GD, antithyroid drugs for less than 3 months. The TCR library was made from RNA extracted from PBMCs. This same sample was also taken into another study, of T cells in Graves' hyperthyroidism and ophthalmopathy.

This material consisted of peripheral blood mononuclear cells (PBMCs), taken at new diagnosis, from a patient treated with antithyroid drugs. The receptors shown here come from a woman aged 40 to 55 with Graves disease.

At least ten counts were recorded for this clonotype. The chain recombines TRBV28 with TRBJ1-5; D gene ambiguous. The CDR3 is made up of 17 amino acids. V lost 5 bases and J lost 2, with 19 bases in between. CDR1 and CDR2 from the germline V gene are MDHEN and SYDVKM. CDR3 amino acids: CASSPPLRRNRNQPQHF. Written as DNA, the CDR3 is TGTGCCAGCAGTCCCCCGTTGCGTAGGAACCGCAATCAGCCCCAGCATTTT. Full variable domain (outside the CDR3, taken from reference TRBV28 and TRBJ1-5): DVKVTQSSRYLVKRTGEKVFLECVQDMDHENMFWYRQDPGLGLRLIYFSYDVKMKEKGDIPEGYSVSREKKERFSLILESASTNQTSMYLCASSPPLRRNRNQPQHFGDGTRLSIL.

The J gene is TRBJ1-2, the V gene TRBV12-3 or TRBV12-4, with TRBD1 identical over 7 bases. Trimming took 2 bases from V and 3 from J; bases not matched to a gene: 6. The CDR3 contains 15 residues. In nucleotides, the CDR3 is TGTGCCAGCAGTTTATTTGGGACAGAGGACTATGGCTACACCTTC. Amino acid sequence: CASSLFGTEDYGYTF.

This clonotype has ten or more counts. The chain couples TRBV28 to TRBJ2-7; possibly TRBD2 for D (6 bases). Germline assignment: CDR1 MDHEN and CDR2 SYDVKM. The V and J ends lost 7 bases and 5 bases respectively, with 24 bases between them. The CDR3 is 16 residues long. The CDR3 protein is CASKRWSGRPPNEQYF. The CDR3 bases are TGTGCCAGCAAACGATGGAGCGGGCGGCCCCCTAACGAGCAGTACTTC.

This clonotype was counted ten times or more. This chain uses TRBV12-3 or TRBV12-4 with TRBJ1-2, with D unclear. CDR3 length: 13 amino acids. V was shortened by 2 bases and J by 0 bases, with 4 bases between the two germline ends. DNA for the CDR3: TGTGCCAGCAGTTTAACGTCTAACTATGGCTACACCTTC. It is translated as CASSLTSNYGYTF.

This clonotype was observed many times. In DNA form, the CDR3 reads TGTGCCAGCAGTTCAGGGGACACTTACCAAGAGACCCAGTACTTC. It translates to CASSSGDTYQETQYF. The V call is TRBV28, the J call TRBJ2-5; D is perhaps TRBD1 (6 bases). The CDR3 is made up of 15 amino acids. Trimming pared 4 bases from V and 0 bases from J, leaving 12 bases between. CDR1 is MDHEN, CDR2 SYDVKM, per germline. Combining the CDR3 with reference TRBV28 and TRBJ2-5 gives the whole variable domain DVKVTQSSRYLVKRTGEKVFLECVQDMDHENMFWYRQDPGLGLRLIYFSYDVKMKEKGDIPEGYSVSREKKERFSLILESASTNQTSMYLCASSSGDTYQETQYFGPGTRLLVL.

This clonotype was recorded a few times. The chain combines TRBV6-2 or TRBV6-3 with TRBJ2-1; the D gene is possibly TRBD2 (6 bases). Trimming removed 3 bases at V and 5 bases at J, with 17 bases between. The CDR3 has 16 residues. Germline loops: CDR1 MNHEY, CDR2 SVGEGT. CDR3 residues: CASSYIMIADDNEQFF. DNA of the CDR3: TGTGCCAGCAGTTATATCATGATAGCGGATGACAATGAGCAGTTCTTC.

The chain uses TRBV4-2 and TRBJ1-2; 7 positions agree with TRBD1. This CDR3 is 15 amino acids long. Germline V gene data show CDR1 as LGHNA and CDR2 as YNFKEQ. The J segment lost 7 bases and the V segment lost 0 bases, leaving 8 bases of the junction unmatched. CDR3 sequence: CASSQDYQGVGGYTF. CDR3 DNA sequence: TGTGCCAGCAGCCAAGACTACCAGGGGGTCGGTGGCTACACCTTC.

This clonotype was picked up many times. One end of the junction does not line up with germline, which may come from a read error. V usage is TRBV7-7 and J usage is TRBJ1-6; D may be TRBD1 (5 bases). Germline CDR1 SSHAT, CDR2 FNYEAQ (reference sequence). The CDR3 spans 17 residues. CDR3 residues: CASSLDGGGGGNSPLHF. DNA of the CDR3: TGTGCTAGCAGCTTAGATGGGGGTGGGGGAGGAAATTCACCCCTCCACTTT.

This clonotype was seen more than once but under ten times. The CDR3 DNA reads TGCAGTGCTAGAGGACAGGGGCGGTACAATGAGCAGTTCTTC. Translated: CSARGQGRYNEQFF. This chain connects TRBV20-1 to TRBJ2-1; 8 bases agree with TRBD1. Germline trimming cut 1 base from V and 4 bases from J; bases unmatched to any gene: 3. The CDR3 loop spans 14 amino acids. In germline, CDR1 is DFQATT, CDR2 SNEGSKA (reference sequence).

The rearrangement joins TRBV19 to TRBJ2-3, with 8 bases aligning to TRBD1. Trimming took 5 bases from V and 4 from J; bases not matched to a gene: 8. CDR1 and CDR2 (germline): LNHDA, SQIVND (reference sequence). The CDR3 sequence is 15 residues long. Here the CDR3 DNA reads TGTGCCAGTAGTGGGGTGGCAGGGGGCGCAGATACGCAGTATTTT. Protein sequence: CASSGVAGGADTQYF.

The sample holds a few counts of this clonotype. A much larger clonotype is one base distant, so this may be a read error. The gene calls are TRBV6-5 and TRBJ1-1; 7 bases line up with TRBD1. The CDR3 is made up of 13 amino acids. With 4 bases clipped from V and 7 bases from J, the junction kept 6 bases outside the gene matches. The germline CDR1 and CDR2 sequences are MNHEY and SVGAGI. The CDR3 DNA reads TGTGCCAGCAGTTGGACAGGAGAGATTGAAGCTTTCTTT. This encodes CASSWTGEIEAFF.

The CDR3 region is CAISPKGRGFDTEAFF. CDR3 DNA: TGTGCCATCAGTCCCAAAGGGCGGGGTTTCGACACTGAAGCTTTCTTT. V gene TRBV10-3 combines with J gene TRBJ1-1, with D unresolved. The CDR3 has 16 amino acids. Germline loops: CDR1 ENHRY, CDR2 SYGVKD. V was pared by 5 bases and J by 3 bases, with 19 bases between.